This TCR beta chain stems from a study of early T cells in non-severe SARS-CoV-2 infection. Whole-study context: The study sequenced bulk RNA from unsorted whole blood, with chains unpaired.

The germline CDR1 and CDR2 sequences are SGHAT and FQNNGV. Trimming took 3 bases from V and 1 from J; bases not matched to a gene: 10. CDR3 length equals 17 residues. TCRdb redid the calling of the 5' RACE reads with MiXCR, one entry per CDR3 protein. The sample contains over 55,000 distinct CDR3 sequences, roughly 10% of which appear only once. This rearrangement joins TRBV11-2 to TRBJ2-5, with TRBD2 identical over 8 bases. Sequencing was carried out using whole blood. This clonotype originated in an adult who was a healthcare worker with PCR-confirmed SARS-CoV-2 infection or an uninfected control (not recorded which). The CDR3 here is CASSFTASGGSQETQYF. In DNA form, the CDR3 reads TGTGCCAGCAGCTTCACCGCCTCGGGAGGGAGCCAAGAGACCCAGTACTTC.